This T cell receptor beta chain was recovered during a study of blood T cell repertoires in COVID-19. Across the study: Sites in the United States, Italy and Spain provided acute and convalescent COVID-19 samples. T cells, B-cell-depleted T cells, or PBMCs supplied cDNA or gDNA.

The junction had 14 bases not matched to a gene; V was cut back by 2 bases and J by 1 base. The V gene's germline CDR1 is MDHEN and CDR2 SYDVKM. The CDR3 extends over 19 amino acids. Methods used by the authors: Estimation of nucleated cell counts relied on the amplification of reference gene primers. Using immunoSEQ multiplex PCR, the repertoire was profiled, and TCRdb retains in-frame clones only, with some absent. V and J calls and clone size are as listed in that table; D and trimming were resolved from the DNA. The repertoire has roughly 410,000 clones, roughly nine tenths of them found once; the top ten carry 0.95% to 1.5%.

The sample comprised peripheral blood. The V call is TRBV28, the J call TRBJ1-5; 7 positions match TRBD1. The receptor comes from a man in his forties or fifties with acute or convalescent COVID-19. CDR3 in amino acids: CASSLGGRQGVLSNQPQHF. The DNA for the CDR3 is TGTGCCAGCAGTTTAGGTGGTCGGCAGGGGGTTTTGAGCAATCAGCCCCAGCATTTT.